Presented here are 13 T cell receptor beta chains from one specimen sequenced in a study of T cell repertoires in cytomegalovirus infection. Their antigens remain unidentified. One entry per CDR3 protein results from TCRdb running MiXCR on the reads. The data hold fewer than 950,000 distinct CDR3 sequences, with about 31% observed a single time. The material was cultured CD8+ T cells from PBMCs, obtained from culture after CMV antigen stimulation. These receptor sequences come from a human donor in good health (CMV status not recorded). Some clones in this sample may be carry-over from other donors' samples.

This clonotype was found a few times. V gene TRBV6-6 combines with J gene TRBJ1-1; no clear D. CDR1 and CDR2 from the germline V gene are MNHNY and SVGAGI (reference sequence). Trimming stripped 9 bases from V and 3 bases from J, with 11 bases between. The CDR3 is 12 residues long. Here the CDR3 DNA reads TGTGCCAGTAGAGGACCGTACACTGAAGCTTTCTTT. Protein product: CASRGPYTEAFF.

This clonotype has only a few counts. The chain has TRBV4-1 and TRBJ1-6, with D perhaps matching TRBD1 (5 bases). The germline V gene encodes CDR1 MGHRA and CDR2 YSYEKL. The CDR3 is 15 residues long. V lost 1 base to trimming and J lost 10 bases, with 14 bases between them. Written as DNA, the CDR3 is TGCGCCAGCAGCCAAGTTTTGAACGGGGACTCACCCCTCCACTTT. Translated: CASSQVLNGDSPLHF.

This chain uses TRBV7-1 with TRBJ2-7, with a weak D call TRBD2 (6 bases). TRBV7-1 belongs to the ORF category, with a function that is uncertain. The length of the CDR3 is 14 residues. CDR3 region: CVTDSGGVSYEQYF. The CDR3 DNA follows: TGTGTCACTGACTCTGGCGGGGTCTCCTACGAGCAGTACTTC.

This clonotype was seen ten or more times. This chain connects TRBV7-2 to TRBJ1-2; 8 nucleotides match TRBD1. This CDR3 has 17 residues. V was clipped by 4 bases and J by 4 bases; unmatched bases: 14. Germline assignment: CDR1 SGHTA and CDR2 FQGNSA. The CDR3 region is CASSSSRDRIGPYGYTF. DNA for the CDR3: TGTGCCAGCAGCTCGTCCCGGGACAGGATTGGGCCCTATGGCTACACCTTC.

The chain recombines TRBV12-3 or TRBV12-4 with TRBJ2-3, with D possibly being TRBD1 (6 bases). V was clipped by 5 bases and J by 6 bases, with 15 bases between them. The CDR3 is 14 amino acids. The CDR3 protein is CASSPYRVGDTQYF. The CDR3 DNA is TGTGCCAGCAGTCCTTACAGGGTTGGGGATACGCAGTATTTT.

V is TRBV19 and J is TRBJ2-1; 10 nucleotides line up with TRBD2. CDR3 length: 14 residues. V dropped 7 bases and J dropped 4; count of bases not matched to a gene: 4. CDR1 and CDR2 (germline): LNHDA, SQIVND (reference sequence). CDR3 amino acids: CASTSGGDYNEQFF. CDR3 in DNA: TGTGCCAGTACAAGCGGGGGGGATTACAATGAGCAGTTCTTC.

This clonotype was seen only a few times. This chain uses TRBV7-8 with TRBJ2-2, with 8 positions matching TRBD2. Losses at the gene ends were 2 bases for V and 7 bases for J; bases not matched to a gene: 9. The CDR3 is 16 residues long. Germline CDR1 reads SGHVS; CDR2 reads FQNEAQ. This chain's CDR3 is CASSLKPGGPNGELFF. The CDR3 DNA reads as TGTGCCAGCAGCTTAAAACCGGGGGGGCCGAACGGGGAGCTGTTTTTT.

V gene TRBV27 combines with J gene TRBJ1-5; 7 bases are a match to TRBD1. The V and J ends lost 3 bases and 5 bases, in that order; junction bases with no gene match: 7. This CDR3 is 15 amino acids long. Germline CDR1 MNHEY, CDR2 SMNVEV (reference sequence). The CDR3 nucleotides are TGTGCCAGCAGTTTCGGACAGGCGGGTGATCAGCCCCAGCATTTT. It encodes CASSFGQAGDQPQHF.

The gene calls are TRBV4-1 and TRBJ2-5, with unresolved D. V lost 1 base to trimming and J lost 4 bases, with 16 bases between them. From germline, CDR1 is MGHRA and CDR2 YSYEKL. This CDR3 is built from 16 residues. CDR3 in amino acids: CASSQVETSFGETQYF. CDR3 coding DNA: TGCGCCAGCAGCCAAGTCGAAACTTCTTTCGGAGAGACCCAGTACTTC.

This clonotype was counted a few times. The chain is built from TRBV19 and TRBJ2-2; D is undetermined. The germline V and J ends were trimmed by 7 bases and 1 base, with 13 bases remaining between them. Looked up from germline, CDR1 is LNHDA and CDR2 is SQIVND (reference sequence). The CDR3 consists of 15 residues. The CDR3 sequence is CASNQVQMNTGELFF. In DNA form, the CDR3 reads TGTGCCAGTAATCAGGTACAGATGAACACCGGGGAGCTGTTTTTT. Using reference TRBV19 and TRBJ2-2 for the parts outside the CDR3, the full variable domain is DGGITQSPKYLFRKEGQNVTLSCEQNLNHDAMYWYRQDPGQGLRLIYYSQIVNDFQKGDIAEGYSVSREKKESFPLTVTSAQKNPTAFYLCASNQVQMNTGELFFGEGSRLTVL.

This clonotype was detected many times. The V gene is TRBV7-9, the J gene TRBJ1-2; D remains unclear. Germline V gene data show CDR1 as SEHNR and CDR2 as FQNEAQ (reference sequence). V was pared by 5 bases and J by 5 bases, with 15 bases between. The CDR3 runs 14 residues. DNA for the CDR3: TGTGCCAGCAGCCAGAGCTTGGGTTTTTATGGCTACACCTTC. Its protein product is CASSQSLGFYGYTF.

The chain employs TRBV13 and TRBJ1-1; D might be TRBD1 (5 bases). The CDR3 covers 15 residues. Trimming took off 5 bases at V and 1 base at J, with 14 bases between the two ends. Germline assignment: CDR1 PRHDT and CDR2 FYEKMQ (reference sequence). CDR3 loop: CASSAAGRGNTEAFF. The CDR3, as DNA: TGTGCCAGCAGCGCCGCGGGGCGGGGGAACACTGAAGCTTTCTTT.

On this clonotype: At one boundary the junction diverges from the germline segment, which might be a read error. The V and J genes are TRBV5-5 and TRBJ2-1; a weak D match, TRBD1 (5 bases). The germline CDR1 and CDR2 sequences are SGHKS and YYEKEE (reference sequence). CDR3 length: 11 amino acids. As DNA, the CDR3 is TGTGCCAACAGCCAGGGCTATGAGCAGTTCTTC. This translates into CANSQGYEQFF.